This is a list of T cell receptor beta chains from one sample in a study of shared clonotypes between healthy human individuals. Some clones are missing from TCRdb's copy, which holds only in-frame ones; the method was immunoSEQ multiplex PCR. Of under 1,900,000 clones listed, around 98.5% are singletons. The sequencing input was naive CD4+ T cells sorted from blood. The source is a man aged 25-40 years in good health. CDR3s include the opening cysteine and the closing phenylalanine or tryptophan. Fields, in order: V gene, CDR3 protein.

>TRBV25-1
CASSETSGSRYEQFF
>TRBV28
CASSSPGQGYEQYF
>TRBV11-2
CASSLVGSTGTGGTEAFF
>TRBV4-3
CASSQESGPSGANVLTF
>TRBV27
CASSSTPTPEQYF
>TRBV5-8
CASSLELGLTNEKLFF
>TRBV27
CASSQGSYEQYF
>TRBV11-2
CASSHGTRTEAFF
>TRBV28
CASSSTDYGYTF
>TRBV9
CASSGRTSGSGNEQFF
>TRBV7-2
CASSLGPVHSGNTIYF
>TRBV25-1
CASSEWLAGHNEQFF
>TRBV6-1
CASGTWETQYF
>TRBV18
CASSRPGENTEAFF
>TRBV4-1
CASSPKLGNTVGSSTDTQYF
>TRBV6-5
CATFPGGRSTEAFF
>TRBV28
CASSPPGQSNQPQHF
>TRBV19
CATPGLTFDEQFF
>TRBV23-1
CASSQSVGFNEQYF
>TRBV5-4
CASSFGTQNTGELFF
>TRBV19
CAASRLAGGNTEAFF
>TRBV29-1
CSVDQGDQPQHF